This entry is about one T cell receptor (beta chain). Its antigen remains undetermined. It has no much larger one-base neighbor in the sample; base qualities were not kept. The immunoSEQ Assay was used to sequence TCRbeta CDR3 regions. After extraction, genomic DNA underwent amplification by bias-controlled multiplex PCR, followed by high-throughput sequencing. The authors processed their data as follows. Collapsing and filtering of sequences were performed to quantify the absolute abundance of each unique TCRbeta CDR3 region. Usable DNA was measured by amplifying reference genes present in all nucleated cells, and TCRbeta template counts were normalized to that usable DNA to estimate T cell fraction. Repertoire TCRs were annotated as SARS-CoV-2-specific when V gene, CDR3 amino acid sequence and J gene were exactly matched to a known reactive TCR set. MIRA supplied the reference SARS-CoV-2 TCR set, which was filtered for enrichment in COVID-19-positive ImmuneCODE repertoires so that public or cross-reactive TCRs were removed. Drawing on the MIRA antigens, annotated TCRs were analysed further at the level of specific ORF or position within ORF. Breadth was defined as annotated unique rearrangements over total unique productive rearrangements; depth was the summed frequency of those rearrangements. TCR breadth was compared between groups using two-sided Wilcoxon rank-sum tests. TCRdb carries this immuneACCESS record with in-frame sequences only. Its versions omit some clonotypes, under half of them owing to an unresolved V gene in the studies checked, with the rest unexplained. Clone size and the V and J calls come from that table; the DNA yielded D and trimming. This sample comprises 300,000 to 400,000 clones, roughly nine tenths of them detected only once. Around 5.5% of the sample is taken by the ten largest.

V and J are truncated by 2 bases and 1 base respectively, leaving an intervening sequence of 15 bases. CDR1 and CDR2 are read off the germline V gene as MNHNS and SASEGT. Counted from cysteine to phenylalanine, this CDR3 has 17 amino acids. The DNA shown is the 51-base CDR3, in frame from base 1. The sample's treatment or condition, from its label and the paper: 15 to 20 received Ad26.COV2.S at low or high dose, single or two shots; 5 received placebo; per-sample allocation not given. Repertoires of vaccine and placebo recipients were sequenced from samples collected on day 63 after the first injection. In Cohort 1b, fewer than 30 adults aged 18-55 years were enrolled at a single site in Boston, USA, between 29 July and 7 August 2020. As a vaccine, Ad26.COV2.S was a replication-incompetent adenovirus type 26 vector that expressed a prefusion-stabilized SARS-CoV-2 spike protein derived from the original Wuhan strain.

This entry is derived from a study of Ad26.COV2.S vaccination and SARS-CoV-2 variants (dated by TCRdb to the early 2020s). Background on the whole study: Donors in the vaccine arm were drawn from COV1001, a phase I-IIa trial of Ad26.COV2.S in healthy adults that was multicentre, randomized, double-blind and placebo-controlled. Throughout the experiments and outcome assessment, investigators stayed blinded to trial group allocation. TCRbeta repertoire sequencing served as the tool for gauging how specific and how broad the SARS-CoV-2-reactive T cell receptors were following Ad26.COV2.S vaccination. Ad26.COV2.S was administered intramuscularly at a dose of 5x10^10 or 1x10^11 viral particles, either as one shot or as two shots given 56 days apart. The TCR-sequenced set comprised around 30 samples: 19 Ad26.COV2.S vaccine recipients, 5 placebo recipients and 8 SARS-CoV-2 convalescent individuals. Trial participants were randomized into five groups of five: low-dose or high-dose Ad26.COV2.S given once or twice, or placebo on both occasions. Findings and caveats that apply to the study as a whole: The study was not powered for comparison of responses between vaccine doses or regimens. The authors noted that the TCR breadth and depth analyses may have underestimated total T cell responses. After vaccination, substantial breadth of spike-specific CD8+ and CD4+ T cell responses was reported. Comparable non-spike TCR breadth was observed between vaccine and placebo recipients, consistent with only spike being contained in the vaccine. Compared with placebo recipients, Ad26.COV2.S recipients showed higher spike-specific TCR breadth (P = 0.0014).

This TCR came from a person aged 18-60 years who received the Ad26.COV2.S COVID-19 vaccine or a placebo. This specimen consisted of peripheral blood, obtained in a trial of Ad26.COV2.S vaccine versus placebo. The chain is encoded by TRBV6-1 joined to TRBJ1-3; TRBD1 might be the D gene, on 5 matching bases. CDR3 reads: CASSERTPRASGNTIYF. The nucleotide sequence is TGTGCCAGCAGTGAAAGGACCCCCAGGGCGTCTGGAAACACCATATATTTT.